This T cell receptor beta chain derives from a study of blood T cell repertoires in COVID-19. Study in general: COVID-19 samples collected from the United States, Italy and Spain covered acute and convalescent phases. The cDNA or gDNA used as material had been derived from T cells, B-cell-depleted T cells, or PBMCs.

Germline V gene data show CDR1 as SGHNT and CDR2 as YYREEE (reference sequence). Between the trimmed V and J ends, which lost 3 bases and 3 bases, there was a span of 13 bases. The CDR3 totals 14 residues. As handled by the study authors: Reference gene primer amplification gave estimated nucleated cell counts. The protocol was immunoSEQ multiplex PCR, while the TCRdb copy is restricted to in-frame clones and leaves out a portion. Clone size and V and J calls were adopted from that table, with D and trimming inferred from the DNA. The sample holds tens of thousands of clones, roughly four fifths seen once.

The material sequenced was peripheral blood. The rearrangement links TRBV5-4 to TRBJ2-7; D may be TRBD1 (5 bases). The receptor's source is a woman aged 55 to 70 with acute or convalescent COVID-19. The CDR3 here is CASSSGHGNYEQYF. The CDR3 DNA reads as TGTGCCAGCAGCTCCGGACACGGAAACTACGAGCAGTACTTC.